This TCR beta chain is drawn from a study of blood T cell repertoires in COVID-19 (dated by TCRdb to the early 2020s). Some background on the complete study: The collaborator samples originated in the United States, Italy and Spain and spanned the acute and convalescent phases of COVID-19. Sample metadata almost always included a de-identified subject ID, COVID-19 status, age in years and sex. Where available, HLA class I and class II types were taken from metadata supplied by the sample provider and were not determined by assay-based typing. The material from the prospective study consisted of cDNA or gDNA derived from T cells, B-cell-depleted T cells, or PBMCs. Subjects who had been exposed to COVID-19, were actively infected with it, or had recovered from it provided the deeply sampled blood TCRbeta repertoires that made up the dataset. The samples were drawn from the first 160 participants of the ongoing ImmuneRACE study and from 1,254 subjects provided by 6 global collaborators. The repertoires were made available in a free public database intended to serve as a resource for research on the immune response to SARS-CoV-2.

General study outcomes and caveats: The quantity of clinical and demographic metadata differed by source and by participant and was supplied without curation.

With respect to this clone: Its cognate antigen has yet to be identified. It has no much larger one-base neighbor in the sample; base qualities were not kept.

The CDR3 goes from the cysteine to the phenylalanine over 17 residues. Left in the record is the CDR3 DNA by itself, 51 bases read in frame from the first base. The germline V gene specifies SGHNT as CDR1 and YENEEA as CDR2. At the junction V is shortened by 3 bases and J by 2 bases, with 17 bases in between. Whole blood was collected in K2EDTA tubes by collaborating institutions according to the institutions' own protocols. For TCRbeta analysis, collaborators shipped samples in one of three forms: frozen whole blood, isolated PBMCs, or DNA extracted from either of those sample types. TCRbeta CDR3 regions were amplified from genomic DNA using the immunoSEQ Assay, a bias-controlled multiplex PCR. The authors' analysis ran thus. Nucleated cell counts per sample were estimated from amplification of reference gene primers within the assay. To quantify the absolute abundance of each unique TCRbeta CDR3 rearrangement, sequence reads were collapsed and filtered. For each sample, productive Simpson clonality was calculated by taking the square root of Simpson's diversity index across productive rearrangements. The table comes from immuneACCESS by way of TCRdb, which keeps in-frame sequences with V and J called. Part of the clones is missing from these tables; in studies checked, under half for an unresolved V gene and the rest for unknown reasons. V and J calls and clone size follow that table, whereas D and trimming were derived from the DNA. The sample contains around 230,000 clones, less than 90% of them found a single time. Around 2.6% of the sample belongs to the ten largest clones.

The receptor was isolated from a woman aged 65 to 85 with active or convalescent COVID-19. The sequencing input was peripheral blood. Recombination connected TRBV11-3 to TRBJ2-1; TRBD1 is a possible D gene, resting on 6 matching bases. In nucleotides, the sequence is TGTGCCAGCAGCTTTACGGCGCTGGGGGCAACCTACAATGAGCAGTTCTTC. Translation gives CASSFTALGATYNEQFF.